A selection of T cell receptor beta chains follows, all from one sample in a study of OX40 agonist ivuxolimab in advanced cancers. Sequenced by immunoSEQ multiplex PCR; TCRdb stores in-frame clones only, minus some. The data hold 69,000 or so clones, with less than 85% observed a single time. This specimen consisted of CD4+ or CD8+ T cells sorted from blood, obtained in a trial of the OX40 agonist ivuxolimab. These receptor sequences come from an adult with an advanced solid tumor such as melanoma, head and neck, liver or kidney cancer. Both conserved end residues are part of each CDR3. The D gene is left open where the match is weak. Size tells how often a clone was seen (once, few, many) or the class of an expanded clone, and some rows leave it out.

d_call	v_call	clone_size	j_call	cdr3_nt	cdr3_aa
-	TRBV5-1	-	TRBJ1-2	TGCGCCAGCAGCTTGGAAGTTTCTAACTATGGCTACACCTTC	CASSLEVSNYGYTF
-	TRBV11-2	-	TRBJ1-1	TGTGCCAGCAGCTTTAACAGGGTGGCCACTGAAGCTTTCTTT	CASSFNRVATEAFF
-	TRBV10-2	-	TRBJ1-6	TGCGCCAGCAGTGAAGACGGCAATTCACCCCTCCACTTT	CASSEDGNSPLHF
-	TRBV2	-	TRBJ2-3	TGTGCCAGCAGTGCGCAGGGGGGGCCGGCAGATACGCAGTATTTT	CASSAQGGPADTQYF
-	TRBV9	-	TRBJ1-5	TGTGCCAGCAGCGAGGGGGGGAATAGCAATCAGCCCCAGCATTTT	CASSEGGNSNQPQHF
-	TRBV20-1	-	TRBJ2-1	TGCAGTGCCAGCCCAGAAGATGAGCAGTTCTTC	CSASPEDEQFF
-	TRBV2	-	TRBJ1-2	TGTGCCAGCAGTTACAGTAACTATGGCTACACCTTC	CASSYSNYGYTF
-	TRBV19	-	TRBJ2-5	TGTGCCAGTAGTATGGTCAGGGGAGAGACCCAGTACTTC	CASSMVRGETQYF
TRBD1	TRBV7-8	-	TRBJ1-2	TGTGCCAGCAGCCGGACAGGGGTTAGTGGCTACACCTTC	CASSRTGVSGYTF
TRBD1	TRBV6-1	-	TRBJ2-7	TGTGCCAGCAGGGGGACAGGGGGGAACGAGCAGTACTTC	CASRGTGGNEQYF
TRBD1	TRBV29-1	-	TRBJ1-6	TGCAGCGTTGAGGGGTTCACAGGGGGGGTGGACTCACCCCTCCACTTT	CSVEGFTGGVDSPLHF
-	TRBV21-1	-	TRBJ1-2	TGTGCCAGCAGCAAAGTGGAAGGACAGGGCTCCTTCGGCCACACCTTC	CASSKVEGQGSFGHTF
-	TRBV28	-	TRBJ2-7	TGTGCCAGCAGCCCGACAGGAGGCGAGCAGTACTTC	CASSPTGGEQYF
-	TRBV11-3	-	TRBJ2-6	TGTGCCAGCAGCTTTACACTTGGATTGACCTTGAAGCCTGGGGCCAACGTCCTGACTTTC	CASSFTLGLTLKPGANVLTF
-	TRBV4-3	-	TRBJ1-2	TGCGCCAGCAGCCAAGATACCGGGGGTTCTAACTATGGCTACACCTTC	CASSQDTGGSNYGYTF
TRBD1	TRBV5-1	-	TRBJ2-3	TGCGCCAGCAGCTTTCGACAGGGGAACACAGATACGCAGTATTTT	CASSFRQGNTDTQYF
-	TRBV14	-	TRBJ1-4	TGTGCCAGCAGCGCCCGGGCCCGAGGGGAAAAACTGTTTTTT	CASSARARGEKLFF
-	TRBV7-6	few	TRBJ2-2	TGTGCCAGCAGCTTAGCGTCGGCAGTGAACACCGGGGAGCTGTTTTTT	CASSLASAVNTGELFF
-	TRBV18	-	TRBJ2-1	TGTGCCAGCTCACCACGAGGGGGAGCTAATGAGCAGTTCTTC	CASSPRGGANEQFF
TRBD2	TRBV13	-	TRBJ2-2	TGTGCCAGCAGCTTAGCCTCTCCTAGCGGGGGGGCCATCGGGGAGCTGTTTTTT	CASSLASPSGGAIGELFF
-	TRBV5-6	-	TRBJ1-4	TGTGCCAGCAGCTTTGGGGGCACTAATGAAAAACTGTTTTTT	CASSFGGTNEKLFF
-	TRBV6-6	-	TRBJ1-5	TGTGCCAGCAGTCACCACGGGCCTGGAGGTCAGCCCCAGCATTTT	CASSHHGPGGQPQHF
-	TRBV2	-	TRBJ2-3	TGTGCCAGCAACAGGGTGGAAGTTACGCAGTATTTT	CASNRVEVTQYF
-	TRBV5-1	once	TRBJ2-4	TGCGCCAGCAGCCCCAGGGGAGAGGCCAAAAACATTCAGTACTTC	CASSPRGEAKNIQYF
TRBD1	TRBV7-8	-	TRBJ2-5	TGTGCCAGCAGCTCTACCCGGGACAGGGGGCCAGAGACCCAGTACTTC	CASSSTRDRGPETQYF
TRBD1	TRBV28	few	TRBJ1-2	TGTGCCAGCAGTGGGGGACAGGGGAAGTTTTATGGCTACACCTTC	CASSGGQGKFYGYTF
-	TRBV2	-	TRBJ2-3	TGTGCCAGCAGTGAGAACACAGATACGCAGTATTTT	CASSENTDTQYF
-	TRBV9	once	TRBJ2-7	TGTGCCAGCCAGGGCGGGCTTTACGACGAGCAGTACTTC	CASQGGLYDEQYF
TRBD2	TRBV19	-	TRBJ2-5	TGTGCCAGTAGTTCACAGCGGGGGGCCCCCCAAGAGACCCAGTACTTC	CASSSQRGAPQETQYF